The 3 T cell receptor beta chains reported below all come from one sample, sequenced in a study of regulatory T cells in long-lasting Graves disease. Construction of the TCR beta libraries employed iRepertoire HTBI primers in conjunction with Arm-PCR of CDR3 regions. TCRdb passed the multiplex PCR reads through MiXCR, listing each CDR3 protein once. In the table there are 250,000 to 300,000 distinct CDR3 sequences, roughly a fifth of which are singletons. Time point: persistent/refractory GD, antithyroid drugs over 5 years with positive TRAb. Researchers made the TCR library from RNA that was extracted from PBMCs. Material: peripheral blood mononuclear cells (PBMCs), obtained when the disease was refractory, from a patient treated with antithyroid drugs. The source of these receptors is a female donor with Graves disease.

The chain has TRBV28 and TRBJ1-2; 8 nucleotides line up with TRBD1. Germline V CDR1 and CDR2: MDHEN, SYDVKM. This CDR3 has 16 residues. V was pared by 6 bases and J by 5 bases, with 14 bases of the junction left unmatched. CDR3 sequence reads: CASRPGTGYGRYGYTF. In nucleotides, the CDR3 is TGTGCCAGCAGACCCGGGACAGGATACGGCCGATATGGCTACACCTTC.

This clonotype showed up many times. The CDR3 bases are TGTGCCAGCAGCCCCGAAGGGTCTCTAGGTGAAGCTTTCTTT. Translation: CASSPEGSLGEAFF. The chain has TRBV7-2 and TRBJ1-1, with no clear D. Germline CDR1 SGHTA, CDR2 FQGNSA. The CDR3 extends over 14 amino acids. Trimming took 5 bases from V and 7 from J, leaving 17 bases between them.

This clonotype showed up many times. V and J are TRBV28 and TRBJ2-7, with D possibly called TRBD1 or TRBD2 (5 bases each). This CDR3 has 13 amino acids. CDR1 is MDHEN, CDR2 SYDVKM, per germline. The V gene lost 5 bases and the J gene lost 5 bases, with 13 bases spanning the gap. The CDR3 here is CASSQGVEDEQYF. The CDR3 DNA reads as TGTGCCAGCAGTCAGGGAGTTGAGGACGAGCAGTACTTC.